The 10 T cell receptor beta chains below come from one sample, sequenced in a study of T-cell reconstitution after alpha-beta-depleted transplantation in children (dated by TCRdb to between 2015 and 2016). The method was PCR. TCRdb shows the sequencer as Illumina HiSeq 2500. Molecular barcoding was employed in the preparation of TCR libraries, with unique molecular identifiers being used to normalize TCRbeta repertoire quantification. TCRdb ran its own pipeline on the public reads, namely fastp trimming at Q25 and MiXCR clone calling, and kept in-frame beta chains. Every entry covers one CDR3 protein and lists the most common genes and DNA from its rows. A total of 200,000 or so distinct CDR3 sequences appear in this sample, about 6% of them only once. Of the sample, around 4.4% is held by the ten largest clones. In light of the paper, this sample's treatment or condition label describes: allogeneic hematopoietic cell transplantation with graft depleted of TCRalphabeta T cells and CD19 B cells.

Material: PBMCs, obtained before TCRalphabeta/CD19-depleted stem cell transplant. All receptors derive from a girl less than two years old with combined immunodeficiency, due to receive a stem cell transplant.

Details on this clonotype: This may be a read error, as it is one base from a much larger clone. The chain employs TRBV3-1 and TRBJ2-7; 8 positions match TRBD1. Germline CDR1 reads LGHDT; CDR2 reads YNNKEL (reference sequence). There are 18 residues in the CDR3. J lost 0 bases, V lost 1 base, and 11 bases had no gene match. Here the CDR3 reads CASSQGPPGQVSSYEQYF. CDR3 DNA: TGTGCCAGCAGCCAAGGTCCCCCGGGACAGGTGAGCTCCTACGAGCAGTACTTC.

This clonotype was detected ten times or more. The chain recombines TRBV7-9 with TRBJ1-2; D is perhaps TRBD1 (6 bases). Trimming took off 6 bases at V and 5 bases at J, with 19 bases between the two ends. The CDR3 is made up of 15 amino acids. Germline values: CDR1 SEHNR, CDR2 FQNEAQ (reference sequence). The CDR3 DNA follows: TGTGCCAGCAGGCCGCCCGGGGGGGCCTTTTATGGCTACACCTTC. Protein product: CASRPPGGAFYGYTF.

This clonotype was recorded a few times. This CDR3 reads CASSLGSGSYEQYF. CDR3 DNA sequence: TGTGCCAGCAGCTTAGGGTCAGGGTCCTACGAGCAGTACTTC. The chain combines TRBV7-2 with TRBJ2-7, with D perhaps TRBD1 (5 bases). Germline CDR1 is SGHTA and CDR2 is FQGNSA. Trimming took 1 base from V and 1 from J, leaving 8 bases between them. The CDR3 is 14 amino acids.

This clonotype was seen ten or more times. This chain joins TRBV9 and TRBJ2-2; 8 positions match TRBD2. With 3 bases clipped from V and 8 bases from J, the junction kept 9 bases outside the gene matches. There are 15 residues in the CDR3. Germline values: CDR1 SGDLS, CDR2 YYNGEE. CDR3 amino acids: CASSATLGGRGELFF. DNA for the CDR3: TGTGCCAGCAGCGCCACCCTTGGCGGGAGGGGGGAGCTGTTTTTT. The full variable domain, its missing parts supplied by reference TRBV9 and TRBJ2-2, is DSGVTQTPKHLITATGQRVTLRCSPRSGDLSVYWYQQSLDQGLQFLIQYYNGEERAKGNILERFSAQQFPDLHSELNLSSLELGDSALYFCASSATLGGRGELFFGEGSRLTVL.

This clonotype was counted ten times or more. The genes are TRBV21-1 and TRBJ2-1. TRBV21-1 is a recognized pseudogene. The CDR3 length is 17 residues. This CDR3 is CASSKLGLASSYNEQFF. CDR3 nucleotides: TGTGCCAGCAGCAAACTTGGGCTAGCGAGCTCCTACAATGAGCAGTTCTTC.

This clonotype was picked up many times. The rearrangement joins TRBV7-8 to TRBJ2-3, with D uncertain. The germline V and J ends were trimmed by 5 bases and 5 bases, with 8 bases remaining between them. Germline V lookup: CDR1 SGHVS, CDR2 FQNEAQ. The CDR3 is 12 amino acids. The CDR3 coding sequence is TGTGCCAGCAGCCCGTCGGGAGATACGCAGTATTTT. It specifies CASSPSGDTQYF.

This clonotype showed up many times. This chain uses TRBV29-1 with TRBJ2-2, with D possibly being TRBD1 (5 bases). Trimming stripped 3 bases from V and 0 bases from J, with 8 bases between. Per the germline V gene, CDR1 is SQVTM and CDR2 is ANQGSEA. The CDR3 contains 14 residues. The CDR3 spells CSVDRVTNTGELFF. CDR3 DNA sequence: TGCAGCGTTGACAGGGTCACGAACACCGGGGAGCTGTTTTTT.

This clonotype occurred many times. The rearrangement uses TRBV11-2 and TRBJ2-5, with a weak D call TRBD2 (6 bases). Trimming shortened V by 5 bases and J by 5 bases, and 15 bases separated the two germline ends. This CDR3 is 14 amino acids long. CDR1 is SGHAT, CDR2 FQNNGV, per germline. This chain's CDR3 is CASSDGGSSETQYF. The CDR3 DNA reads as TGTGCCAGCAGCGATGGGGGGTCGAGTGAGACCCAGTACTTC.

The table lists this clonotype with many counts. For the CDR3, the DNA is TGTGCCAGCAGCGTAGCTTCCGATTCTGGGGCCAACGTCCTGACTTTC. Its translation is CASSVASDSGANVLTF. The genes are TRBV9 and TRBJ2-6; D ambiguous. From germline, CDR1 is SGDLS and CDR2 YYNGEE. V lost 0 bases to trimming and J lost 1 base, with 8 bases between them. There are 16 residues in the CDR3.

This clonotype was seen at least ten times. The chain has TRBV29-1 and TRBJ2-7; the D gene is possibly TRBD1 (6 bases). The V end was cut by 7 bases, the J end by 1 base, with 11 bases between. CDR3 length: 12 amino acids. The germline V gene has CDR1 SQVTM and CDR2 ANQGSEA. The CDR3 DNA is TGCAGCGCCTTGACAGGTTCCTACGAGCAGTACTTC. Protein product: CSALTGSYEQYF.